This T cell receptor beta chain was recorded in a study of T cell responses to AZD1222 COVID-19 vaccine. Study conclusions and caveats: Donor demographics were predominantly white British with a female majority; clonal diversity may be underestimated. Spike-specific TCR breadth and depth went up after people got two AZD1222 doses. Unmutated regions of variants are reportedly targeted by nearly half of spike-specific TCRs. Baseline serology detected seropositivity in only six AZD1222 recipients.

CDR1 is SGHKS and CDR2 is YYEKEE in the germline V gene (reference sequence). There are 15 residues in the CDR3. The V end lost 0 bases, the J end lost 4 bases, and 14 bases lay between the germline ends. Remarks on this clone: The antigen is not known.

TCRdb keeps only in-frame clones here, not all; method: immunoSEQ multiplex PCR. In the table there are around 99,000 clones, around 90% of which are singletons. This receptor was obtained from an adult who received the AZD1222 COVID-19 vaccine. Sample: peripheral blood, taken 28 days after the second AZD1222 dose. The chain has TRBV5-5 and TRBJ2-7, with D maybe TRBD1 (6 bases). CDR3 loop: CASSLGGTGWYEQYF. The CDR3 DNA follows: TGTGCCAGCAGCTTGGGGGGAACAGGGTGGTACGAGCAGTACTTC. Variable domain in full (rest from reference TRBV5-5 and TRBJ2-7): DAGVTQSPTHLIKTRGQQVTLRCSPISGHKSVSWYQQVLGQGPQFIFQYYEKEERGRGNFPDRFSARQFPNYSSELNVNALLLGDSALYLCASSLGGTGWYEQYFGPGTRLTVT.